This T cell receptor (beta chain) was sequenced in a study of beta chain features in type 1 diabetes. The study's findings and limits: Across patients, naive, central memory and Treg TCRB repertoires exhibited apparently greater similarity than was observed across healthy donors. Shorter TCRB CDR3s, moderately but significantly so, were found in Type 1 diabetes patients in all four CD4+ subsets.

All of the sorted populations showed purity greater than 95%. Expressed TCRB transcripts got sequenced, as all isolated RNA was reverse transcribed. This table comes from immunoSEQ multiplex PCR, and its TCRdb copy is limited to in-frame clones, with some not included. The table records 310,000 or so clones, approximately 9.9% of them present only once. Points on this clone: Its antigen is currently unknown.

What was sequenced was naive CD4+ T cells from blood. The TCR was taken from a woman under 40 in good health.

The CDR3 region has the DNA TGTGCCACCAGCAGAGCCGGTTACGAGCAGTACTTC. This translates into CATSRAGYEQYF. The chain joins TRBV15 to TRBJ2-7; no clear D gene. Per germline, CDR1 LNHNV and CDR2 YYDKDF (reference sequence). The CDR3 covers 12 residues. The V end lost 1 base, the J end lost 4 bases, and 5 bases lay between the germline ends.